The 29 T cell receptor beta chains given below trace back to one sample, sequenced in a study of control samples from healthy donors and cancer patients. Profiled with immunoSEQ multiplex PCR; TCRdb holds only in-frame clones, not every one. There are 90,000 to 150,000 clones in the sample; approximately 89% occur only once, and roughly 3.3% lies in the top ten. The sequenced sample consisted of blood. These receptors were collected from a man between 35 and 55 years old in good health.

This clone was seen a handful of times. The V and J genes are TRBV4-1 and TRBJ1-4; TRBD1 might be the D (5 bases). The V end lost 9 bases, the J end lost 4 bases, and 15 bases lay between the germline ends. Germline assignment: CDR1 MGHRA and CDR2 YSYEKL. CDR3 length equals 14 residues. CDR3 sequence: CARGDFRYNEKLFF. The DNA for the CDR3 is TGCGCCAGGGGGGACTTTCGTTATAATGAAAAACTGTTTTTT.

The rearrangement joins TRBV30 to TRBJ1-5, with 7 bases lining up with TRBD1. Trimming cost V 1 base and J 7 bases; bases outside gene matches: 7. Germline CDR1 reads GTSNPN; CDR2 reads SVGIG (reference sequence). The CDR3 is 14 residues long. The CDR3 nucleotides read TGTGCCTGGAGTGGAGGGGGCAGCAGGCAGCCCCAGCATTTT. Translating gives CAWSGGGSRQPQHF.

The CDR3 protein is CASSFDRASYEQYF. DNA for the CDR3: TGTGCCAGCAGCTTCGACAGGGCCTCCTACGAGCAGTACTTC. The rearrangement joins TRBV7-2 to TRBJ2-7; 7 bases are shared with TRBD1. The CDR3 extends over 14 amino acids. The germline V gene has CDR1 SGHTA and CDR2 FQGNSA. V lost 3 bases to trimming and J lost 0 bases; unmatched junction nucleotides: 2.

CDR3 nucleotides: TGTGCCAGCAGCGTCGGGGGTGGCTATGGCTACACCTTC. It yields the protein CASSVGGGYGYTF. The chain joins TRBV7-3 to TRBJ1-2, with a tentative D call TRBD1 (5 bases). Trimming took off 5 bases at V and 4 bases at J, with 11 bases between the two ends. There are 13 residues in the CDR3. The germline gives CDR1 SGHTA, CDR2 FQGTGA.

CDR3 in amino acids: CASSQNTANTGELFF. CDR3 DNA: TGCGCCAGCAGCCAAAACACCGCGAACACCGGGGAGCTGTTTTTT. The chain uses TRBV4-1 and TRBJ2-2, with unresolved D. The CDR3 has 15 residues. CDR1 MGHRA and CDR2 YSYEKL come from the germline V gene. With 2 bases removed from V and 0 bases from J, the gap between germline ends came to 7 bases.

The chain is built from TRBV9 and TRBJ1-1, with unresolved D. V was clipped by 3 bases and J by 1 base, with 13 bases between them. Germline V gene lookup returns CDR1 SGDLS and CDR2 YYNGEE. The CDR3 length is 15 residues. CDR3 coding DNA: TGTGCCAGCAGCGACGGACGGAGGAAGAACACTGAAGCTTTCTTT. Residues: CASSDGRRKNTEAFF. Full variable domain (rest looked up from reference TRBV9 and TRBJ1-1): DSGVTQTPKHLITATGQRVTLRCSPRSGDLSVYWYQQSLDQGLQFLIQYYNGEERAKGNILERFSAQQFPDLHSELNLSSLELGDSALYFCASSDGRRKNTEAFFGQGTRLTVV.

This chain joins TRBV5-1 and TRBJ1-4, with D unclear. The CDR3 consists of 14 residues. Germline CDR1 is SGHRS and CDR2 is YFSETQ. The V gene lost 5 bases and the J gene lost 0 bases, with 8 bases spanning the gap. For the CDR3, the DNA is TGCGCCAGCAGACAGACGGCAACTAATGAAAAACTGTTTTTT. The encoded protein is CASRQTATNEKLFF.

This sequence joins TRBV27 and TRBJ2-3; D is possibly TRBD2 (6 bases). The germline CDR1 and CDR2 sequences are MNHEY and SMNVEV (reference sequence). This CDR3 is 15 amino acids long. Trimming took off 3 bases at V and 0 bases at J, with 10 bases between the two ends. The CDR3: CASSFQRASTDTQYF. CDR3 sequence (DNA): TGTGCCAGCAGTTTCCAGCGGGCTAGCACAGATACGCAGTATTTT.

The genes are TRBV7-8 and TRBJ2-2, with TRBD1 matching over 9 bases. The junction had 4 bases not matched to a gene; V was cut back by 5 bases and J by 3 bases. The CDR3 loop spans 15 amino acids. The germline V gene has CDR1 SGHVS and CDR2 FQNEAQ. This CDR3 is CASSPRQGDTGELFF. For the CDR3, the DNA is TGTGCCAGCAGCCCTCGACAGGGGGACACCGGGGAGCTGTTTTTT.

This clone was seen more than once but under ten times. The rearrangement uses TRBV6-4 and TRBJ2-3, with D perhaps matching TRBD1 or TRBD2 (5 bases each). This CDR3 contains 15 residues. Germline V gene lookup returns CDR1 MRHNA and CDR2 SNTAGT. V was pared by 0 bases and J by 2 bases, with 9 bases between. Here the CDR3 reads CASSDSSGPTDTQYF. In nucleotides, the CDR3 is TGTGCCAGCAGTGACTCCTCGGGGCCCACAGATACGCAGTATTTT.

This chain links TRBV3-1 (or the pseudogene TRBV3-2) with TRBJ1-4, with D tentatively TRBD1 (6 bases). The CDR3 consists of 17 residues. Trimming removed 2 bases at V and 2 bases at J, with 15 bases between. CDR1 is LGHDT, CDR2 YNNKEL, per germline (reference sequence). The CDR3 region is CASSQRKGGGTNEKLFF. CDR3 DNA sequence: TGTGCCAGCAGCCAACGGAAGGGGGGAGGCACTAATGAAAAACTGTTTTTT.

V usage is TRBV5-4 and J usage is TRBJ2-1, with D perhaps given as TRBD1 or TRBD2 (5 bases each). V lost 2 bases, J lost 0 bases, and 15 bases lay in between. This CDR3 has 17 amino acids. Germline CDR1 reads SGHNT; CDR2 reads YYREEE (reference sequence). CDR3 nucleotides: TGTGCCAGCAGCTTAGGTCGGGGCCCGAGCTCCTACAATGAGCAGTTCTTC. Amino acid sequence: CASSLGRGPSSYNEQFF.

The chain links TRBV11-2 to TRBJ2-7; 7 bases are a match to TRBD2. Germline V gives CDR1 SGHAT, CDR2 FQNNGV. After removal of 0 bases from V and 3 bases from J, the junction contained 5 bases not matched to a gene. The CDR3 runs 15 residues. This chain's CDR3 is CASSLEGGGHYEQYF. The DNA of the CDR3 is TGTGCCAGCAGCTTAGAGGGCGGGGGTCACTACGAGCAGTACTTC.

J is TRBJ2-1 and V is TRBV29-1, with 9 nucleotides matching TRBD2. The germline V gene encodes CDR1 SQVTM and CDR2 ANQGSEA. This CDR3 spans 14 amino acids. Trimming removed 1 base from V and 7 bases from J; junction bases left unmatched: 5. This CDR3 is CSVEGAGGGNEQFF. CDR3 in DNA: TGCAGCGTTGAAGGAGCGGGGGGAGGGAATGAGCAGTTCTTC.

This clone has a handful of counts. The genes are TRBV2 and TRBJ1-5, with 7 bases identical to TRBD1. Trimming removed 0 bases from V and 5 bases from J; junction bases left unmatched: 4. The CDR3 covers 15 residues. Germline assignment: CDR1 SNHLY and CDR2 FYNNEI. Here the CDR3 DNA reads TGTGCCAGCAGTGAAGCGGCGGGACAGTATCAGCCCCAGCATTTT. Amino acids: CASSEAAGQYQPQHF.

The rearrangement joins TRBV6-5 to TRBJ2-2; D gene ambiguous. Trimming cost V 7 bases and J 4 bases, with 13 bases left between them. CDR1 is MNHEY and CDR2 is SVGAGI in the germline V gene. This CDR3 comprises 14 residues. In nucleotides, the CDR3 is TGTGCCAGCACAGAAGGCGAAGGCACCGGGGAGCTGTTTTTT. Protein product: CASTEGEGTGELFF.

This clone showed up just once. The genes are TRBV6-1 and TRBJ1-2; 8 positions agree with TRBD1. CDR3 length: 14 amino acids. The germline CDR1 and CDR2 sequences are MNHNS and SASEGT. The V gene end was trimmed by 2 bases and the J gene end by 5 bases; junction bases not matched to a gene: 4. CDR3 protein: CASSEIGQGYGYTF. The CDR3 DNA sequence: TGTGCCAGCAGTGAAATTGGACAGGGATATGGCTACACCTTC.

The chain couples TRBV6-5 to TRBJ1-1, with D uncertain. The CDR3 extends over 15 amino acids. V was pared by 2 bases and J by 0 bases, with 10 bases between. Germline assignment: CDR1 MNHEY and CDR2 SVGAGI. The DNA of the CDR3 is TGTGCCAGCAGTTACGCTCCGGGAATGAACACTGAAGCTTTCTTT. Its protein product is CASSYAPGMNTEAFF.

This chain uses TRBV7-2 with TRBJ2-7; weak D call: TRBD1 (6 bases). Germline CDR1 is SGHTA and CDR2 is FQGNSA. V lost 5 bases, J lost 3 bases, and 14 bases lay in between. There are 14 residues in the CDR3. CDR3 loop: CASSVQGSIYEQYF. CDR3 in DNA: TGTGCCAGCAGCGTACAGGGAAGTATCTACGAGCAGTACTTC.

This chain links TRBV7-3 with TRBJ2-2, with TRBD2 identical over 8 bases. CDR1 is SGHTA and CDR2 is FQGTGA in the germline V gene. This CDR3 contains 15 residues. V dropped 5 bases and J dropped 4; count of bases not matched to a gene: 6. Here the CDR3 reads CASSPGGPSTGELFF. The CDR3 bases are TGTGCCAGCAGCCCGGGGGGGCCGTCCACCGGGGAGCTGTTTTTT.

The V gene is TRBV30, the J gene TRBJ1-1; no reliable D call. CDR3 size: 12 residues. Germline V gene lookup returns CDR1 GTSNPN and CDR2 SVGIG (reference sequence). Trimming took 5 bases from V and 5 from J, leaving 12 bases between them. The CDR3 nucleotides are TGTGCCTGGTCTTTTGGGAGAACTGAAGCTTTCTTT. Translated, it gives CAWSFGRTEAFF.

The chain couples TRBV5-1 to TRBJ2-3, with TRBD2 matching over 12 bases. J gave up 1 base and V 3 bases, and 3 bases lay outside the gene matches. Germline CDR1 and CDR2: SGHRS and YFSETQ. The CDR3 consists of 16 residues. The CDR3 region is CASSSGLAGRTDTQYF. CDR3 DNA: TGCGCCAGCAGCTCGGGACTAGCGGGCCGCACAGATACGCAGTATTTT. The full variable domain, rest sourced from reference TRBV5-1 and TRBJ2-3, is KAGVTQTPRYLIKTRGQQVTLSCSPISGHRSVSWYQQTPGQGLQFLFEYFSETQRNKGNFPGRFSGRQFSNSRSEMNVSTLELGDSALYLCASSSGLAGRTDTQYFGPGTRLTVL.

This chain links TRBV6-6 with TRBJ1-2; 8 bases map to TRBD1. CDR1 and CDR2 from the germline V gene are MNHNY and SVGAGI (reference sequence). Trimming took 2 bases from V and 8 from J; bases not matched to a gene: 4. This CDR3 has 13 amino acids. The CDR3 reads CASSYDRGRGYTF. As DNA, the CDR3 is TGTGCCAGCAGTTACGACAGGGGCCGCGGCTACACCTTC.

This chain joins TRBV5-1 and TRBJ1-5; tentative D call: TRBD1 (5 bases). CDR1 SGHRS and CDR2 YFSETQ come from the germline V gene. The V and J ends lost 4 bases and 9 bases respectively, with 14 bases between them. The CDR3 consists of 13 residues. The CDR3 spells CASSRDGPGPQHF. CDR3 coding DNA: TGCGCCAGCAGCCGGGACGGCCCGGGGCCCCAGCATTTT.

The chain has TRBV30 and TRBJ1-6, with TRBD1 as a possible D gene (5 bases). V lost 3 bases, J lost 5 bases, and 11 bases lay in between. The CDR3 sequence is 14 residues long. Per germline, CDR1 GTSNPN and CDR2 SVGIG (reference sequence). The CDR3: CAWRLGLNNSPLHF. The CDR3, as DNA: TGTGCCTGGAGGTTGGGACTAAATAATTCACCCCTCCACTTT.

Comment on this clone: The junction and the germline gene differ at one end; a read error may be behind it. The rearrangement links TRBV28 to TRBJ1-3; D gene ambiguous. Germline loops: CDR1 MDHEN, CDR2 SYDVKM. The CDR3 runs to 15 residues. The CDR3 spells CASNTPPWPGNTIYF. The CDR3 DNA is TGTGCCAGCAATACACCCCCATGGCCTGGGAACACCATATATTTT.

This chain uses TRBV10-1 with TRBJ2-5; unclear D gene. CDR1 is WNHNN, CDR2 SYGVQD, per germline (reference sequence). The CDR3 runs 13 residues. V gave up 3 bases and J gave up 5 bases, with 10 bases separating them. The CDR3 nucleotides read TGCGCCAGCAGTGATGGGCCTGGGGAGACCCAGTACTTC. It translates to CASSDGPGETQYF.

The chain joins TRBV28 to TRBJ1-2; D unresolved. Trimming took off 2 bases at V and 3 bases at J, with 10 bases between the two ends. Germline CDR1 and CDR2: MDHEN and SYDVKM. The CDR3 has 14 residues. The CDR3 region has the DNA TGTGCCAGCAGTTTAGGTGAGAGTGACTATGGCTACACCTTC. It specifies CASSLGESDYGYTF.

The rearrangement uses TRBV4-2 and TRBJ2-1, with TRBD2 matching 10 bases. Germline V gene lookup returns CDR1 LGHNA and CDR2 YNFKEQ. Trimming at V came to 5 bases and at J to 4 bases, leaving 11 bases not matched to a gene. This CDR3 contains 17 residues. The DNA of the CDR3 is TGTGCCAGCAGCTCGCCCGTTGCAGCGGGGGGGTACAATGAGCAGTTCTTC. Translated: CASSSPVAAGGYNEQFF.